The 18 T cell receptor beta chains presented below share a single source sample, sequenced in a study of cytomegalovirus exposure and HLA in healthy donors. Amplification used 60 Vbeta primers and 13 Jbeta primers. Only in-frame clones appear in the TCRdb table, and some are missing; sequencing was by immunoSEQ multiplex PCR. This sample's table reports 90,000 to 100,000 clones. Specimen: PBMCs. All receptors derive from a woman in her thirties in good health and CMV-seronegative.

V usage is TRBV5-1 and J usage is TRBJ1-4; D gene ambiguous. Trimming shortened V by 2 bases and J by 0 bases, and 11 bases separated the two germline ends. CDR1 is SGHRS, CDR2 YFSETQ, per germline. The CDR3 sequence is 16 residues long. This chain's CDR3 is CASSFLHASTNEKLFF. The CDR3 DNA follows: TGCGCCAGCAGCTTTCTGCACGCGTCAACTAATGAAAAACTGTTTTTT.

The chain combines TRBV18 with TRBJ1-1; perhaps TRBD1 as D (5 bases). The ends were cut back, 4 bases at V and 3 bases at J, with 18 bases in the middle. Per germline, CDR1 KGHSH and CDR2 LQKENI. This CDR3 contains 16 residues. CDR3 sequence reads: CASSLHQGGEDTEAFF. Written as DNA, the CDR3 is TGTGCCAGCTCACTGCACCAGGGTGGCGAGGACACTGAAGCTTTCTTT. The variable domain in full, completed from reference TRBV18 and TRBJ1-1, reads NAGVMQNPRHLVRRRGQEARLRCSPMKGHSHVYWYRQLPEEGLKFMVYLQKENIIDESGMPKERFSAEFPKEGPSILRIQQVVRGDSAAYFCASSLHQGGEDTEAFFGQGTRLTVV.

The gene calls are TRBV18 and TRBJ1-1, with TRBD1 matching 9 bases. Germline V gives CDR1 KGHSH, CDR2 LQKENI. V shed 6 bases and J 1 base; nucleotides not matched to a gene: 3. The CDR3 is 14 amino acids. This chain's CDR3 is CASSGTGTNTEAFF. The CDR3, as DNA: TGTGCCAGCTCCGGGACAGGGACGAACACTGAAGCTTTCTTT.

The chain has TRBV29-1 and TRBJ1-1; perhaps TRBD1 as D (5 bases). V was shortened by 3 bases and J by 1 base, with 9 bases between the two germline ends. Looked up from germline, CDR1 is SQVTM and CDR2 is ANQGSEA. CDR3 length: 13 residues. CDR3 in DNA: TGCAGCGTTGATACAGGTGGGAACACTGAAGCTTTCTTT. Its translation is CSVDTGGNTEAFF.

The genes are TRBV30 and TRBJ2-1; tentatively, D is TRBD1 (5 bases). The CDR3 is 16 residues long. Germline CDR1 is GTSNPN and CDR2 is SVGIG (reference sequence). V gave up 2 bases and J gave up 0 bases, with 14 bases separating them. The CDR3 region is CAWSITGVSSYNEQFF. The CDR3 coding sequence is TGTGCCTGGAGTATAACAGGCGTAAGCTCCTACAATGAGCAGTTCTTC.

The chain links TRBV29-1 to TRBJ1-1; D uncertain. Trimming stripped 7 bases from V and 5 bases from J, with 11 bases between. Germline V gives CDR1 SQVTM, CDR2 ANQGSEA. This CDR3 comprises 11 residues. The chain's CDR3 is CSAGMSTEAFF. The CDR3 DNA sequence: TGCAGCGCCGGGATGAGTACTGAAGCTTTCTTT.

V is TRBV5-1 and J is TRBJ2-7; 8 bases agree with TRBD2. The CDR3 has 14 amino acids. In germline, CDR1 is SGHRS, CDR2 YFSETQ. V lost 4 bases to trimming and J lost 3 bases; unmatched junction nucleotides: 6. The CDR3 spells CASSREGGIYEQYF. The CDR3 DNA sequence: TGCGCCAGCAGCCGGGAGGGCGGGATCTACGAGCAGTACTTC. Based on the CDR3 plus reference TRBV5-1 and TRBJ2-7, the full variable domain is KAGVTQTPRYLIKTRGQQVTLSCSPISGHRSVSWYQQTPGQGLQFLFEYFSETQRNKGNFPGRFSGRQFSNSRSEMNVSTLELGDSALYLCASSREGGIYEQYFGPGTRLTVT.

This chain joins TRBV4-1 and TRBJ1-1, with 7 bases fitting TRBD1. The CDR3 covers 15 residues. Germline V lookup: CDR1 MGHRA, CDR2 YSYEKL. Trimming at V came to 3 bases and at J to 6 bases, leaving 10 bases not matched to a gene. The CDR3 region is CASSQIGGRGAEAFF. The DNA for the CDR3 is TGCGCCAGCAGCCAGATAGGGGGCAGGGGGGCTGAAGCTTTCTTT.

The chain links TRBV19 to TRBJ2-7; perhaps TRBD2 as D (6 bases). Per germline, CDR1 LNHDA and CDR2 SQIVND (reference sequence). Trimming left V 7 bases short and J 3 bases short, with 19 bases between. CDR3 length: 15 amino acids. The CDR3 coding sequence is TGTGCCAGTACCCGGGGTCGCGGGGAGAGCTACGAGCAGTACTTC. This translates into CASTRGRGESYEQYF.

This chain joins TRBV2 and TRBJ1-5; 7 bases agree with TRBD1. The V and J ends lost 8 bases and 1 base, in that order; junction bases with no gene match: 14. Per germline, CDR1 SNHLY and CDR2 FYNNEI. The CDR3 sequence is 17 residues long. The CDR3 region is CASRKRTGTVSNQPQHF. In DNA form, the CDR3 reads TGTGCCAGCCGAAAACGCACTGGGACAGTGAGCAATCAGCCCCAGCATTTT.

The CDR3: CASSAGGLAYNEQFF. Written as DNA, the CDR3 is TGTGCCAGCAGTGCCGGCGGACTAGCTTACAATGAGCAGTTCTTC. This chain uses TRBV9 with TRBJ2-1, with 8 bases fitting TRBD2. There are 15 residues in the CDR3. Germline loops: CDR1 SGDLS, CDR2 YYNGEE. Unmatched junction bases numbered 8, after V lost 5 bases and J lost 4 bases.

This chain links TRBV29-1 with TRBJ1-2; 7 nucleotides align to TRBD1. Per the germline V gene, CDR1 is SQVTM and CDR2 is ANQGSEA. The CDR3 sequence is 14 residues long. With 4 bases clipped from V and 5 bases from J, the junction kept 10 bases outside the gene matches. CDR3 DNA sequence: TGCAGCGTTGCCTCCTCGGCAGGGGGTTATGGCTACACCTTC. This encodes CSVASSAGGYGYTF. The whole variable domain, filled in from reference TRBV29-1 and TRBJ1-2, reads SAVISQKPSRDICQRGTSLTIQCQVDSQVTMMFWYRQQPGQSLTLIATANQGSEATYESGFVIDKFPISRPNLTFSTLTVSNMSPEDSSIYLCSVASSAGGYGYTFGSGTRLTVV.

This chain connects TRBV2 to TRBJ2-2; 9 positions match TRBD1. CDR1 is SNHLY, CDR2 FYNNEI, per germline. This CDR3 has 16 amino acids. The trim removed 6 bases at V and 6 bases at J, leaving 11 bases unmatched. The CDR3 DNA follows: TGTGCCAGCAGGAGTTCCGGGACAGGGTTGGCCGGGGAGCTGTTTTTT. This gives the protein CASRSSGTGLAGELFF.

The genes are TRBV11-3 and TRBJ2-2; tentative D call: TRBD2 (7 bases). CDR3 length: 16 residues. Trimming cost V 0 bases and J 4 bases, with 12 bases left between them. The V gene's germline CDR1 is SGHNT and CDR2 YENEEA. CDR3 protein: CASSLDGGGSTGELFF. The CDR3 region has the DNA TGTGCCAGCAGCTTAGATGGCGGGGGCTCCACCGGGGAGCTGTTTTTT.

The chain recombines TRBV7-6 with TRBJ2-7; 10 positions agree with TRBD2. This CDR3 has 16 residues. Germline loops: CDR1 SGHVS, CDR2 FNYEAQ. The trim removed 1 base at V and 2 bases at J, leaving 5 bases unmatched. CDR3 in DNA: TGTGCCAGCAGCTTAGACGCTAGCGGGAGTGCCTACGAGCAGTACTTC. This encodes CASSLDASGSAYEQYF.

In nucleotides, the CDR3 is TGCGCCAGCAGCCAGACAGGGGCGACTAATGAAAAACTGTTTTTT. It translates to CASSQTGATNEKLFF. The chain combines TRBV4-1 with TRBJ1-4; 8 bases agree with TRBD1. The CDR3 loop spans 15 amino acids. J gave up 2 bases and V 3 bases, and 2 bases lay outside the gene matches. Germline CDR1 MGHRA, CDR2 YSYEKL.

The chain couples TRBV2 to TRBJ1-1, with D perhaps matching TRBD1 (6 bases). Germline assignment: CDR1 SNHLY and CDR2 FYNNEI. This CDR3 is 14 amino acids long. Trimming stripped 6 bases from V and 1 base from J, with 12 bases between. In DNA, the CDR3 is TGTGCCAGCAGAGCCGGGACACAGAACACTGAAGCTTTCTTT. This sequence encodes CASRAGTQNTEAFF. The full variable domain, in which reference TRBV2 and TRBJ1-1 provide the parts outside the CDR3, is EPEVTQTPSHQVTQMGQEVILRCVPISNHLYFYWYRQILGQKVEFLVSFYNNEISEKSEIFDDQFSVERPDGSNFTLKIRSTKLEDSAMYFCASRAGTQNTEAFFGQGTRLTVV.

The chain joins TRBV18 to TRBJ1-1, with 7 positions matching TRBD1. CDR3 length: 12 amino acids. Germline assignment: CDR1 KGHSH and CDR2 LQKENI. Trimming at V came to 6 bases and at J to 7 bases, leaving 5 bases not matched to a gene. The CDR3 region has the DNA TGTGCCAGCTCCCCGACAGGGAGTGAAGCTTTCTTT. Protein: CASSPTGSEAFF.